This passage covers 19 T cell receptor beta chains from one sample sequenced in a study of PD-1 blockade in classical Hodgkin lymphoma. This table comes from immunoSEQ multiplex PCR, and its TCRdb copy is limited to in-frame clones, with some not included. The data contain fewer than 30,000 clones, 75% to 90% of them singletons. Every single patient, without exception, relapsed after autologous stem cell transplantation, and brentuximab vedotin exposure varied. The specimen comprised peripheral blood mononuclear cells (PBMCs), sampled before the second cycle of nivolumab. The receptors were gathered from a human donor with classical Hodgkin lymphoma.

This chain links TRBV6-4 with TRBJ2-3, with a weak D call TRBD2 (6 bases). The CDR3 spans 13 residues. Germline lookup yields CDR1 MRHNA and CDR2 SNTAGT. V lost 5 bases to trimming and J lost 0 bases, with 6 bases between them. The DNA of the CDR3 is TGTGCCAGCAGTAGCGGGAGCACAGATACGCAGTATTTT. Amino acid sequence: CASSSGSTDTQYF.

V gene TRBV30 combines with J gene TRBJ1-2; unclear D gene. Looked up from germline, CDR1 is GTSNPN and CDR2 is SVGIG (reference sequence). V lost 0 bases and J lost 2, with 1 base in between. CDR3 length: 11 residues. The CDR3 here is CAWSVNYGYTF. CDR3 nucleotide sequence: TGTGCCTGGAGTGTAAACTATGGCTACACCTTC.

This clone has just a few counts. V gene TRBV2 combines with J gene TRBJ2-6; D is uncertain. CDR3 length: 13 residues. V lost 6 bases, J lost 0 bases, and 3 bases lay in between. Germline V gene sequence: CDR1 SNHLY, CDR2 FYNNEI. The CDR3 coding sequence is TGTGCCAGCAGCGCCTCTGGGGCCAACGTCCTGACTTTC. Protein product: CASSASGANVLTF. Full variable domain (remainder filled in from reference TRBV2 and TRBJ2-6): EPEVTQTPSHQVTQMGQEVILRCVPISNHLYFYWYRQILGQKVEFLVSFYNNEISEKSEIFDDQFSVERPDGSNFTLKIRSTKLEDSAMYFCASSASGANVLTFGAGSRLTVL.

The rearrangement joins TRBV10-1 to TRBJ2-5; D perhaps matches TRBD2 (5 bases). Germline V CDR1 and CDR2: WNHNN, SYGVQD (reference sequence). CDR3 length equals 15 residues. Deletions cut 4 bases from V and 1 base from J, with 13 bases between. Here the CDR3 reads CASSARASPQETQYF. The CDR3 DNA reads as TGCGCCAGCAGTGCGAGGGCCTCACCCCAAGAGACCCAGTACTTC.

The J gene is TRBJ2-4, the V gene TRBV19; TRBD2 is a possible D gene (5 bases). The CDR3 is made up of 16 amino acids. V lost 1 base, J lost 0 bases, and 10 bases lay in between. The germline V gene has CDR1 LNHDA and CDR2 SQIVND (reference sequence). The CDR3 region has the DNA TGTGCCAGTAGTATAGCTAGCCTTACAGCCAAAAACATTCAGTACTTC. It translates to CASSIASLTAKNIQYF.

The rearrangement uses TRBV10-3 and TRBJ1-1; 7 nucleotides align to TRBD1. The V gene's germline CDR1 is ENHRY and CDR2 SYGVKD. This CDR3 is built from 14 residues. J gave up 3 bases and V 2 bases, and 3 bases lay outside the gene matches. Here the CDR3 reads CAISEGRGHTEAFF. DNA of the CDR3: TGTGCCATCAGTGAGGGAAGGGGGCACACTGAAGCTTTCTTT.

The CDR3 loop is CASIGGGTGPQHF. The CDR3 region has the DNA TGTGCCAGCATCGGAGGGGGGACGGGGCCCCAGCATTTT. This chain uses TRBV2 with TRBJ1-5, with D perhaps matching TRBD1 (6 bases). The CDR3 has 13 amino acids. V lost 7 bases, J lost 9 bases, and 16 bases lay in between. Germline V CDR1 and CDR2: SNHLY, FYNNEI.

V usage is TRBV4-3 and J usage is TRBJ1-5, with D uncertain. Germline CDR1 reads LGHNA; CDR2 reads YSLEER. The V end was cut by 4 bases, the J end by 6 bases, with 13 bases between. The CDR3 contains 14 residues. CDR3 region: CASSPMLGRQPQHF. The CDR3 DNA reads TGCGCCAGCAGCCCGATGCTCGGGCGTCAGCCCCAGCATTTT.

The gene calls are TRBV30 and TRBJ2-3; TRBD2 aligns across 10 bases. CDR1 is GTSNPN, CDR2 SVGIG, per germline (reference sequence). The J segment lost 2 bases and the V segment lost 0 bases, leaving 5 bases of the junction unmatched. This CDR3 is 16 amino acids long. CDR3 DNA: TGTGCCTGGAGTGTGAGCGGGAGGGGCCTCACAGATACGCAGTATTTT. Encoded protein: CAWSVSGRGLTDTQYF.

The genes are TRBV9 and TRBJ1-5; 7 bases agree with TRBD1. Germline trimming cut 0 bases from V and 4 bases from J; bases unmatched to any gene: 4. Per the germline V gene, CDR1 is SGDLS and CDR2 is YYNGEE. The CDR3 runs to 15 residues. This CDR3 reads CASSVDGDRNQPQHF. CDR3 bases: TGTGCCAGCAGCGTAGATGGGGACAGAAATCAGCCCCAGCATTTT.

This clone appeared a few times. The gene calls are TRBV5-3 and TRBJ2-7, with D maybe TRBD1 (6 bases). TRBV5-3 is labeled an ORF, and its function is uncertain. The CDR3 runs to 15 residues. Trimming pared 4 bases from V and 3 bases from J, leaving 17 bases between. The CDR3 coding sequence is TGTGCCAGAAGCCTGGGGTACAGGGACGTCTACGAGCAGTACGTC. This codes for CARSLGYRDVYEQYV.

The chain combines TRBV6-1 with TRBJ2-3; 10 nucleotides line up with TRBD1. Germline V lookup: CDR1 MNHNS, CDR2 SASEGT. The junction had 3 bases not matched to a gene; V was cut back by 2 bases and J by 1 base. CDR3 length equals 16 residues. The CDR3 coding sequence is TGTGCCAGCAGTGAACGCGGGACAGGGGGCACAGATACGCAGTATTTT. Amino acids: CASSERGTGGTDTQYF.

The chain links TRBV19 to TRBJ1-4; TRBD1 is a possible D gene (6 bases). The CDR3 has 15 residues. V lost 5 bases, J lost 0 bases, and 10 bases lay in between. CDR1 LNHDA and CDR2 SQIVND come from the germline V gene (reference sequence). CDR3 nucleotide sequence: TGTGCCAGTAGTTACGGACAGTCAACTAATGAAAAACTGTTTTTT. Its protein product is CASSYGQSTNEKLFF.

This chain joins TRBV9 and TRBJ2-7, with 9 nucleotides matching TRBD2. V was pared by 4 bases and J by 3 bases, with 2 bases of the junction left unmatched. CDR1 and CDR2 (germline): SGDLS, YYNGEE. The CDR3 length is 13 residues. CDR3 region: CASSPSGNYEQYF. The CDR3 DNA reads TGTGCCAGCAGCCCTAGCGGGAACTACGAGCAGTACTTC.

This chain uses TRBV4-2 with TRBJ2-2, with 14 bases fitting TRBD2. The V gene end was trimmed by 2 bases and the J gene end by 2 bases; junction bases not matched to a gene: 10. The CDR3 length is 20 residues. Germline CDR1 reads LGHNA; CDR2 reads YNFKEQ. CDR3 bases: TGTGCCAGCAGCCAACAGATCGGAGGACTAGCGGGGGGCAACACCGGGGAGCTGTTTTTT. Protein: CASSQQIGGLAGGNTGELFF.

V usage is TRBV18 and J usage is TRBJ1-2; 8 bases are shared with TRBD1. Per germline, CDR1 KGHSH and CDR2 LQKENI. The CDR3 is made up of 14 amino acids. With V trimmed by 1 base and J by 7 bases, 5 bases remained unmatched. The CDR3, as DNA: TGTGCCAGCTCACCACGTCAGGGGGCTGGTGGCTACACCTTC. Translation: CASSPRQGAGGYTF.

The chain is built from TRBV9 and TRBJ2-1; 8 bases are a match to TRBD2. This CDR3 spans 16 amino acids. In germline, CDR1 is SGDLS, CDR2 YYNGEE. Trimming cost V 0 bases and J 4 bases; bases outside gene matches: 6. The CDR3 region is CASSVAQTSAYNEQFF. Written as DNA, the CDR3 is TGTGCCAGCAGCGTAGCTCAGACTAGCGCTTACAATGAGCAGTTCTTC. The full variable domain, completed using reference TRBV9 and TRBJ2-1, is DSGVTQTPKHLITATGQRVTLRCSPRSGDLSVYWYQQSLDQGLQFLIQYYNGEERAKGNILERFSAQQFPDLHSELNLSSLELGDSALYFCASSVAQTSAYNEQFFGPGTRLTVL.

This clone was picked up a small number of times. The J gene is TRBJ2-1, the V gene TRBV5-1; 9 positions agree with TRBD2. This CDR3 region has 15 residues. Unmatched junction bases numbered 2, after V lost 2 bases and J lost 2 bases. The germline V gene has CDR1 SGHRS and CDR2 YFSETQ. CDR3 region: CASSLLAGAYNEQFF. The CDR3, as DNA: TGCGCCAGCAGCTTATTAGCGGGGGCCTACAATGAGCAGTTCTTC.

The gene calls are TRBV19 and TRBJ1-5; D perhaps matches TRBD1 (5 bases). Germline CDR1 LNHDA, CDR2 SQIVND (reference sequence). V was clipped by 6 bases and J by 6 bases, with 12 bases between them. There are 13 residues in the CDR3. The CDR3 DNA is TGTGCCAGTAGGGGGCAGGGCCTTCAGCCCCAGCATTTT. This translates into CASRGQGLQPQHF.